This T cell receptor beta chain is from a study of Graves' ophthalmopathy and Graves' hyperthyroidism. This clonotype was detected many times. Its antigen remains unidentified. Researchers turned away patients with other autoimmune diseases, uncontrolled infections, pregnancy or lactation. The PBMCs had their origin in 10 ml of fresh peripheral blood. Investigators amplified TCR beta CDR3 regions from RNA transcripts. Second-round multiplex PCR followed a first-round RT-PCR using HTBI primers. TCRdb passed the multiplex PCR reads through MiXCR, listing each CDR3 protein once. This table holds 45,000 to 60,000 distinct CDR3 sequences, approximately 50% found once. Losses at the gene ends were 5 bases for V and 5 bases for J; bases not matched to a gene: 16. The germline V gene has CDR1 SGHAT and CDR2 FQNNGV. The length of the CDR3 is 17 residues. Study-wide results and limits: The model forecast ophthalmopathy progression, reaching roughly 71% sensitivity and roughly 72% specificity.

The clonotype comes from an adult woman with Graves' ophthalmopathy. V and J are TRBV11-2 and TRBJ2-5; 8 bases are a match to TRBD1. The sample taken for sequencing was peripheral blood. The CDR3 sequence: CASSPAPGTGGVETQYF. In nucleotides, the CDR3 is TGTGCCAGCAGCCCGGCCCCGGGAACAGGGGGAGTTGAGACCCAGTACTTC.